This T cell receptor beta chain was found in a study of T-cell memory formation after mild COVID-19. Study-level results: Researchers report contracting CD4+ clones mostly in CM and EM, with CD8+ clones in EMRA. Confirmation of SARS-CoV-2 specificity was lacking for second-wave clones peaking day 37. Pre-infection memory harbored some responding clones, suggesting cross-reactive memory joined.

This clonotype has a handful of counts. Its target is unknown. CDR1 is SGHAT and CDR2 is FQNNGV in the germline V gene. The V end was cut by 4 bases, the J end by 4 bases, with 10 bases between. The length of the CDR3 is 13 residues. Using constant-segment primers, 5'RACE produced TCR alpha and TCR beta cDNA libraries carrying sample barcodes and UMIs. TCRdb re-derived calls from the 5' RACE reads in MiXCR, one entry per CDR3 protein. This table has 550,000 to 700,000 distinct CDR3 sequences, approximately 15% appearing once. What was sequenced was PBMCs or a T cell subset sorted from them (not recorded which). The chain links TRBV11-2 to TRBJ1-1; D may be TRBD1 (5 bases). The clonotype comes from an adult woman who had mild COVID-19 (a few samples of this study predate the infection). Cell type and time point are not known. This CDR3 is CASSSGAGTEAFF. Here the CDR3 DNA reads TGTGCCAGCAGCTCCGGGGCTGGCACTGAAGCTTTCTTT.